Below are 8 T cell receptor beta chains sequenced from a single sample in a study of blood T cells in healthy people across ages. A second PCR of about 6 to 11 cycles used a sample-barcoded 5' primer and a J-beta primer mix. TCRdb redid the calling of the 5' RACE reads with MiXCR, one entry per CDR3 protein. Of around 1,500,000 distinct CDR3 sequences in the sample, 28% were seen once. Sequenced sample: blood. The receptors originated from a woman aged 30 to 39 in good health.

This clonotype was seen a single time. The CDR3 region is CASSPRAGAKEQYF. As DNA, the CDR3 is TGTGCCAGCAGTCCAAGAGCGGGAGCAAAAGAGCAGTACTTC. The V call is TRBV12-3 or TRBV12-4, the J call TRBJ2-7; 8 bases are a match to TRBD2. The CDR3 covers 14 residues. V was clipped by 5 bases and J by 7 bases; unmatched bases: 10.

V and J are TRBV2 and TRBJ1-4, with TRBD1 as a possible D gene (5 bases). This CDR3 is built from 13 residues. CDR1 is SNHLY and CDR2 is FYNNEI in the germline V gene. Here the CDR3 reads CTTEGPPSEKLFF. The CDR3 nucleotides read TGTACCACCGAGGGGCCTCCAAGTGAAAAACTGTTTTTT.

A few counts support this clonotype. This rearrangement joins TRBV20-1 to TRBJ2-1; 14 bases align to TRBD2. The CDR3 sequence is 18 residues long. J lost 7 bases, V lost 5 bases, and 16 bases had no gene match. Germline CDR1 DFQATT, CDR2 SNEGSKA (reference sequence). The CDR3 reads CSALRLAGGPQWRNEQFF. CDR3 coding DNA: TGCAGTGCTTTACGACTAGCGGGGGGGCCACAGTGGAGAAATGAGCAGTTCTTC.

The chain recombines TRBV20-1 with TRBJ2-1, with 8 nucleotides matching TRBD1. The J call may be incorrect, as the DNA end agrees better with TRBJ2-7. Germline V gene data show CDR1 as DFQATT and CDR2 as SNEGSKA (reference sequence). The CDR3 covers 17 residues. The CDR3 sequence is CSARDNLAGGSYNEQYF. CDR3 in DNA: TGCAGTGCTAGAGATAATTTGGCAGGGGGCTCCTACAATGAGCAGTACTTC.

This clonotype occurred a few times. CDR3 sequence (DNA): TGCGCCAGCAGCTTGCGTGGACTAGTATCAGATACGCAGTATTTT. It codes for CASSLRGLVSDTQYF. J is TRBJ2-3 and V is TRBV5-1; TRBD2 matches 7 bases. The germline gives CDR1 SGHRS, CDR2 YFSETQ. The length of the CDR3 is 15 residues. The V segment lost 1 base and the J segment 4 bases; nucleotides outside the gene matches: 6.

In its sample, this clonotype was seen a few times. The rearrangement joins TRBV12-3 or TRBV12-4 to TRBJ2-5, with TRBD2 matching over 9 bases. The CDR3 has 15 amino acids. Trimming took 3 bases from V and 5 from J; bases not matched to a gene: 7. This chain's CDR3 is CASSLSPSGAETQYF. For the CDR3, the DNA is TGTGCCAGCAGTTTGTCGCCTAGCGGGGCGGAGACCCAGTACTTC.

A few counts support this clonotype. The chain couples TRBV29-1 to TRBJ2-4; either TRBD1 or TRBD2 may fit D (5 bases each). Germline CDR1 is SQVTM and CDR2 is ANQGSEA. The CDR3 covers 14 residues. V dropped 0 bases and J dropped 6 bases, with 12 bases sitting between them. Here the CDR3 reads CSVEERGEGNIQYF. CDR3 DNA sequence: TGCAGCGTTGAAGAGAGGGGAGAGGGAAACATTCAGTACTTC.

J is TRBJ1-1 and V is TRBV18; D gene uncertain. Germline V gene data show CDR1 as KGHSH and CDR2 as LQKENI. This CDR3 has 13 residues. Trimming removed 5 bases at V and 3 bases at J, with 10 bases between. Written as DNA, the CDR3 is TGTGCCAGCTCATTGTCAGACTACACTGAAGCTTTCTTT. Protein: CASSLSDYTEAFF.